These T cell receptor beta chains were read from a single sample in a study of T cells after yellow fever vaccination. TCRdb re-called the 5' RACE reads through MiXCR, storing one row per CDR3 protein. Here the sample spans about 300,000 distinct CDR3 sequences, roughly 8.7% being singletons. This material consisted of CD4+ T cells sorted from PBMCs, taken 5 days after the yellow fever booster vaccination. All receptors come from a man aged 18 to 29 who received the YFV17D yellow fever vaccine. Each CDR3 is given with its conserved first and last residue. A D gene is named only where the DNA matches it firmly. Some rows have no size entry. The others give once, few or many, or a class for an expanded clone.

j_call: TRBJ1-4; d_call: TRBD1; clone_size: many; v_call: TRBV7-2; cdr3_nt: TGTGCCAGCAGCCTGGACAGGGTTAATGAAAAACTGTTTTTT; cdr3_aa: CASSLDRVNEKLFF
j_call: TRBJ1-4; d_call: TRBD1; clone_size: few; v_call: TRBV18; cdr3_nt: TGTGCCAGCTCACCCTACAGGGGAGGGGATGAAAAACTGTTTTTT; cdr3_aa: CASSPYRGGDEKLFF
j_call: TRBJ2-1; d_call: -; clone_size: few; v_call: TRBV6-6; cdr3_nt: TGTGCCAGCAGTTACGTGGGGATGGGTGAGCAGTTCTTC; cdr3_aa: CASSYVGMGEQFF
j_call: TRBJ1-1; d_call: TRBD1; clone_size: -; v_call: TRBV5-1; cdr3_nt: TGCGCCAGCAGCTTGGCCCCAGGGGGCGGCACTGAAGCTTTCTTT; cdr3_aa: CASSLAPGGGTEAFF
j_call: TRBJ2-5; d_call: TRBD1; clone_size: -; v_call: TRBV5-1; cdr3_nt: TGCGCCAGCTGCTTACAGGGGGCTCAAGAGACCCAGTACTTC; cdr3_aa: CASCLQGAQETQYF
j_call: TRBJ1-4; d_call: TRBD1; clone_size: many; v_call: TRBV12-3/TRBV12-4; cdr3_nt: TGTGCCAGCAGCTCCCAGGGGGCCTTAGGAGAAAAACTGTTTTTT; cdr3_aa: CASSSQGALGEKLFF
j_call: TRBJ2-1; d_call: TRBD2; clone_size: many; v_call: TRBV20-1; cdr3_nt: TGCAGTGCTAGAGAAGGCGGGGGGGCAGATAATGAGCAGTTCTTC; cdr3_aa: CSAREGGGADNEQFF
j_call: TRBJ2-4; d_call: -; clone_size: -; v_call: TRBV5-4; cdr3_nt: TGTGCCAGCAGCACCCTTCAGGGGGGCATTCAGTACTTC; cdr3_aa: CASSTLQGGIQYF
j_call: TRBJ1-2; d_call: -; clone_size: -; v_call: TRBV18; cdr3_nt: TGTGCCAGCTCACCACCCGCGTGGAATAACTATGGCTACACCTTC; cdr3_aa: CASSPPAWNNYGYTF
j_call: TRBJ1-5; d_call: -; clone_size: few; v_call: TRBV10-3; cdr3_nt: TGTGCCATCAGTGAGTCGGGAGAACAGCCCCAGCATTTT; cdr3_aa: CAISESGEQPQHF
j_call: TRBJ2-7; d_call: TRBD1; clone_size: many; v_call: TRBV7-2; cdr3_nt: TGTGCCAGCAGCTTAGTGCGAGGGGGACAGTTCTACGAGCAGTACTTC; cdr3_aa: CASSLVRGGQFYEQYF
j_call: TRBJ2-4; d_call: -; clone_size: -; v_call: TRBV5-1; cdr3_nt: TGCGCCAGCAGGACCTGGAGCGGGGCCAAAAACATTCAGTACTTC; cdr3_aa: CASRTWSGAKNIQYF
j_call: TRBJ1-2; d_call: -; clone_size: few; v_call: TRBV10-3; cdr3_nt: TGTGCCATCCCTACTGAACACAACTATGGCTACACCTTC; cdr3_aa: CAIPTEHNYGYTF
j_call: TRBJ2-1; d_call: TRBD2; clone_size: many; v_call: TRBV5-1; cdr3_nt: TGCGCCAGCAGCCCGGGGGGGACTAGCCGTGGGCAGTTCTTC; cdr3_aa: CASSPGGTSRGQFF
j_call: TRBJ1-2; d_call: -; clone_size: few; v_call: TRBV6-5; cdr3_nt: TGTGCCATCGGGCAGGGGTATGGCTACACCTTC; cdr3_aa: CAIGQGYGYTF
j_call: TRBJ1-2; d_call: TRBD1; clone_size: -; v_call: TRBV20-1; cdr3_nt: TGCAGTGCTACTGGGACAGGGGACCACTATGGCTACACCTTC; cdr3_aa: CSATGTGDHYGYTF
j_call: TRBJ2-2; d_call: -; clone_size: -; v_call: TRBV12-5; cdr3_nt: TGTGCTAGTGGTTTCCCGACACTTCCGAAGTTATTAGGGGGGCGCGGCACCGGGGAGCTGTTTTTT; cdr3_aa: CASGFPTLPKLLGGRGTGELFF
j_call: TRBJ1-2; d_call: TRBD1; clone_size: -; v_call: TRBV28; cdr3_nt: TGTGCCAGCAGTACACAGGGGTTGAGTGATGGCTACACCTTC; cdr3_aa: CASSTQGLSDGYTF
j_call: TRBJ1-1; d_call: TRBD1; clone_size: few; v_call: TRBV5-1; cdr3_nt: TGCGCCAGCAGGCGTGGGAAGCCGGGGACAGGGGTTCAGGATACTGAAGCTTTCTTT; cdr3_aa: CASRRGKPGTGVQDTEAFF
j_call: TRBJ2-2; d_call: TRBD1; clone_size: many; v_call: TRBV4-1; cdr3_nt: TGCGCCAGCAGCCAAGTTAGGACAGGAACGAACACCGGGGAGCTGTTTTTT; cdr3_aa: CASSQVRTGTNTGELFF
j_call: TRBJ2-5; d_call: -; clone_size: -; v_call: TRBV5-1; cdr3_nt: TGCGCCAGCAGCCAGGGACACAACCAAGAGACCCAGTACTTC; cdr3_aa: CASSQGHNQETQYF
j_call: TRBJ2-3; d_call: TRBD2; clone_size: few; v_call: TRBV6-5; cdr3_nt: TGTGCCAGCAGTTACCACAGCGGGGCAGAGACAGATACGCAGTATTTT; cdr3_aa: CASSYHSGAETDTQYF
j_call: TRBJ2-7; d_call: -; clone_size: many; v_call: TRBV7-8; cdr3_nt: TGTGCCAGCAGTGTGGGTTCCGGTCAGGGAAGCTACGAGCAGTACTTC; cdr3_aa: CASSVGSGQGSYEQYF
j_call: TRBJ1-2; d_call: -; clone_size: -; v_call: TRBV5-1; cdr3_nt: TGCGCCAGCAGCACGGACAGCACAGCAGATGGCTACACCTTC; cdr3_aa: CASSTDSTADGYTF
j_call: TRBJ2-1; d_call: -; clone_size: -; v_call: TRBV10-2; cdr3_nt: TGCGCCAGCATTAGGGCAGGGAGCAATGAGCAGTTCTTC; cdr3_aa: CASIRAGSNEQFF
j_call: TRBJ1-4; d_call: -; clone_size: few; v_call: TRBV6-5; cdr3_nt: TGTGCCAGTAAAGAGGGTGCAACTAATGAAAAACTGTTTTTT; cdr3_aa: CASKEGATNEKLFF
j_call: TRBJ2-3; d_call: TRBD2; clone_size: many; v_call: TRBV5-4; cdr3_nt: TGTGCCAGCAGCTTAGCGGGGGGGAGCACAGATACGCAGTATTTT; cdr3_aa: CASSLAGGSTDTQYF
j_call: TRBJ2-2; d_call: TRBD2; clone_size: -; v_call: TRBV12-3/TRBV12-4; cdr3_nt: TGTGCCAGCAGTTTCCGGCTAGCGGGGGGGATCAACACCGGGGAGCTGTTTTTT; cdr3_aa: CASSFRLAGGINTGELFF
j_call: TRBJ1-6; d_call: TRBD1; clone_size: few; v_call: TRBV6-5; cdr3_nt: TGTGCCAGCAGTTACGGGACAGTCAATAATTCACCCCTCCACTTT; cdr3_aa: CASSYGTVNNSPLHF
j_call: TRBJ1-1; d_call: -; clone_size: many; v_call: TRBV7-9; cdr3_nt: TGTGCCAGCAGCTTAGCGATGATGAACACTGAAGCTTTCTTT; cdr3_aa: CASSLAMMNTEAFF
j_call: TRBJ2-3; d_call: TRBD2; clone_size: -; v_call: TRBV6-2/TRBV6-3; cdr3_nt: TGTGCCAGCAGTTACATCTTAACTAGCGGGGTGTGGAGCACAGATACGCAGTATTTT; cdr3_aa: CASSYILTSGVWSTDTQYF
j_call: TRBJ2-7; d_call: TRBD1; clone_size: many; v_call: TRBV5-5; cdr3_nt: TGTGCCAGCAGCTTAGGACAGGTCTACGAGCAGTACTTC; cdr3_aa: CASSLGQVYEQYF
j_call: TRBJ1-1; d_call: -; clone_size: -; v_call: TRBV20-1; cdr3_nt: TGCAGTGCTAGAGATAACGGTGAAGCTTTCTTT; cdr3_aa: CSARDNGEAFF
j_call: TRBJ2-5; d_call: TRBD2; clone_size: -; v_call: TRBV6-2/TRBV6-3; cdr3_nt: TGTGCCAGCAGAACCCCGGGGGGTCGGGCCCAGTACTTC; cdr3_aa: CASRTPGGRAQYF
j_call: TRBJ2-5; d_call: -; clone_size: many; v_call: TRBV6-2/TRBV6-3; cdr3_nt: TGTGCCAGCACCCCAGGCGGGGATCAAGAGACCCAGTACTTC; cdr3_aa: CASTPGGDQETQYF
j_call: TRBJ2-3; d_call: TRBD2; clone_size: few; v_call: TRBV7-2; cdr3_nt: TGTGCCAGCAGCTTGGGGTCGGCGGGGGGAGTTACAGATACGCAGTATTTT; cdr3_aa: CASSLGSAGGVTDTQYF
j_call: TRBJ2-1; d_call: -; clone_size: -; v_call: TRBV3-1; cdr3_nt: TGTGCCAGCAGCCACAGAAGGGCAGATGAGCAGTTCTTC; cdr3_aa: CASSHRRADEQFF
j_call: TRBJ2-2; d_call: TRBD1; clone_size: few; v_call: TRBV11-2; cdr3_nt: TGTGCCAGCAGCCTGGACAGGGCGAACACCGGGGAGCTGTTTTTT; cdr3_aa: CASSLDRANTGELFF
j_call: TRBJ1-2; d_call: TRBD1; clone_size: few; v_call: TRBV7-6; cdr3_nt: TGTGCCAGCAGCCCCCAACCAGGGGGCCCTGGCTACACCTTC; cdr3_aa: CASSPQPGGPGYTF
j_call: TRBJ2-3; d_call: TRBD1; clone_size: -; v_call: TRBV2; cdr3_nt: TGTGCCAGCAGTTACACAGGGGTCCCAGATACGCAGTATTTT; cdr3_aa: CASSYTGVPDTQYF
j_call: TRBJ2-1; d_call: -; clone_size: -; v_call: TRBV5-1; cdr3_nt: TGCGCCAGCGCCCAGGGCTCCAACAATGAGCAGTTCTTC; cdr3_aa: CASAQGSNNEQFF
j_call: TRBJ1-1; d_call: -; clone_size: -; v_call: TRBV20-1; cdr3_nt: TGCAGTGCAGCACTCACTGAAGCTTTCTTT; cdr3_aa: CSAALTEAFF
j_call: TRBJ2-5; d_call: TRBD2; clone_size: many; v_call: TRBV5-1; cdr3_nt: TGCGCCAGCGGTACTAGCGGGTTCCAAGAGACCCAGTACTTC; cdr3_aa: CASGTSGFQETQYF
j_call: TRBJ1-6; d_call: -; clone_size: -; v_call: TRBV10-2; cdr3_nt: TGCGCCAGCAGTGATATTTTGGGAGCCTATAATTCACCCCTCCACTTT; cdr3_aa: CASSDILGAYNSPLHF